This T cell receptor beta chain was sequenced during a study of cytomegalovirus exposure and HLA in healthy donors. With regard to this clone: Its antigen remains unidentified.

This PCR relied on a set of 60 Vbeta primers and 13 Jbeta primers. The assay was immunoSEQ multiplex PCR, and TCRdb's table has in-frame clones only and misses some. The profile shows about 140,000 clones, approximately 82% of them singletons. Germline V gene sequence: CDR1 LGHNA, CDR2 YSLEER. The CDR3 sequence is 16 residues long. The V and J ends lost 0 bases and 5 bases, in that order; junction bases with no gene match: 3. Whole-study results and caveats: Later on, a genetic analysis was performed. It linked a missense variant in DCLRE1C with V- and J-gene trimming of TCR beta. Apart from CMV serostatus, no immune exposure information was available. There was a cluster of highly shared sequence variants that was likely a sequencing artifact.

The sample consisted of PBMCs. This sequence joins TRBV4-3 and TRBJ2-1; 11 bases line up with TRBD2. This sequence originates from a woman aged 55 to 70 in good health and CMV-seropositive. CDR3 sequence: CASSQDGGLADNEQFF. The CDR3, as DNA: TGCGCCAGCAGCCAAGACGGGGGACTAGCGGACAATGAGCAGTTCTTC.